This TCR beta chain derives from a study of technical replicates of blood from a few donors (dated by TCRdb to 2016 to 2017). As concerns this clone: Its antigen is unknown. Base qualities were left out, and no much larger clone turns up one base away.

The CDR3 numbers 15 residues from cysteine through phenylalanine. Here the CDR3 DNA is all that survives: 45 bases in frame from base 1. Cut back by 5 bases and 2 bases, the V and J ends lie 15 bases apart. CDR1 and CDR2 are drawn from the germline V gene: SGHTA, FQGTGA. Library method: the immunoSEQ multiplex PCR assay. As stored in TCRdb, this immuneACCESS dataset retains in-frame rearrangements with V and J assigned. A fraction of the clones does not appear; measured against another copy, unresolved V genes explain less than half of the discrepancy, and the remainder lacks a known reason. For this sample there are just over 80,000 clones; less than 95% appear just once. Under 0.4% of the sample comes from the top ten.

The rearranged chain carries TRBV7-3 and TRBJ1-1; TRBD1 is perhaps the D gene, given 5 matching bases. The material sequenced was T cells isolated from PBMCs. The source of this sequence is a human donor in good health. The CDR3 loop reads CASSAGPMPNTEAFF. The bases are TGTGCCAGCAGCGCGGGACCGATGCCAAACACTGAAGCTTTCTTT.